The sequence of this TCR beta chain was determined in a study of T cells in Graves' hyperthyroidism and ophthalmopathy. This CDR3 is built from 12 residues. Germline V gives CDR1 MNHNS, CDR2 SASEGT. V lost 6 bases and J 7 bases, leaving 10 bases between the germline ends. Study outcomes and limitations: Prediction of ophthalmopathy progression came a median 6.5 months pre-onset.

This clonotype appeared many times. What it binds is not known. The CDR3 regions of TCR beta were amplified from RNA transcripts. Researchers ran a first-round RT-PCR on the TCR CDR3 using the HTBI primer set. Each CDR3 protein gets one entry after TCRdb re-called the multiplex PCR reads with MiXCR. The sample contains 400,000 to 600,000 distinct CDR3 sequences, around 20% of which appear only once. This rearrangement joins TRBV6-1 to TRBJ1-5, with D maybe TRBD1 (5 bases). Material for sequencing was blood. This receptor was taken from a man between 18 and 35 years old with Graves' hyperthyroidism. CDR3 DNA sequence: TGTGCCAGCAGCCCCTGGGGCCAGCCCCAGCATTTT. Encoded protein: CASSPWGQPQHF.